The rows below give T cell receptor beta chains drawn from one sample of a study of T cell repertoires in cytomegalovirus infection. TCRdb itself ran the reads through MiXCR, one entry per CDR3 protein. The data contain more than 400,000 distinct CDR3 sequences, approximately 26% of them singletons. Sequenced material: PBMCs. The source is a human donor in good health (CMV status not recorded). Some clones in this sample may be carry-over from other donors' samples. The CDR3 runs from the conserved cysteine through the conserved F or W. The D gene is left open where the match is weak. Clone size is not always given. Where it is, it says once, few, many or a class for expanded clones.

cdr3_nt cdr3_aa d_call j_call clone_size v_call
TGTGCCAGCAGTGAAAACAGAGAAGCTTTCTTT CASSENREAFF NA TRBJ1-1 many TRBV6-1
TGTGCCAGCAGCTTAGCCGCAGGGTTCGGTAATGAGCAGTTCTTC CASSLAAGFGNEQFF NA TRBJ2-1 NA TRBV7-2
TGCGCCAGCAGCCCTCCACTAGCGGGAGGACAAGAGACCCAGTACTTC CASSPPLAGGQETQYF TRBD2 TRBJ2-5 few TRBV5-1
TGTGCCAGCAGTTACGGTCTAGCGGGAGTAAGGTACGAGCAGTACTTC CASSYGLAGVRYEQYF TRBD2 TRBJ2-7 few TRBV6-2/TRBV6-3
TGTGCCAGCAGCTCCTGGGGTGAGCAGTTCTTC CASSSWGEQFF NA TRBJ2-1 many TRBV7-2
TGCAGTGCAAGAGGGGATTCTGGCGTAGGCTACACCTTC CSARGDSGVGYTF NA TRBJ1-2 few TRBV20-1
TGTGCCAGCAGTGACGGATTCTCTGGAAACACCATATATTTT CASSDGFSGNTIYF NA TRBJ1-3 NA TRBV25-1
TGTGCCAGCAGCTTGGTAGCGGGTTCGGGGAGCAATGAGCAGTTCTTC CASSLVAGSGSNEQFF TRBD2 TRBJ2-1 NA TRBV7-6
TGTGCCAGCAGCCCAGACAGTGTGGACTATGGCTACACCTTC CASSPDSVDYGYTF NA TRBJ1-2 NA TRBV9
TGCAGTGCAACGACTAGCGGGGGGGGGGAGACCCAGTACTTC CSATTSGGGETQYF TRBD2 TRBJ2-5 NA TRBV20-1
TGCAGCGTTTGGGGGGGCAGGGGAAGTGGGACTGAAGCTTTCTTT CSVWGGRGSGTEAFF NA TRBJ1-1 NA TRBV29-1
TGTGCCAGCAGCCAAAGCACAGGCGGGGATGGCTACACCTTC CASSQSTGGDGYTF NA TRBJ1-2 few TRBV4-2
TGTGCCATCAGTGGGGCGGGTTCAACAGATACGCAGTATTTT CAISGAGSTDTQYF NA TRBJ2-3 NA TRBV10-3
TGTGCCAGCAGCCCCATTGGGGTAGGGGAGCTGTTTTTT CASSPIGVGELFF NA TRBJ2-2 few TRBV11-2
TGTGCCAGCAGTTTAAGCCCGGTTAGCGGGAGATACGAGCAGTACTTC CASSLSPVSGRYEQYF TRBD2 TRBJ2-7 NA TRBV12-3/TRBV12-4
TGTGCCAGCACCGCTGAGATTTTGAACACTGAAGCTTTCTTT CASTAEILNTEAFF NA TRBJ1-1 NA TRBV7-8
TGTGCCAGCAGCTGGACTAGCGGGAGCGGCTACAATGAGCAGTTCTTC CASSWTSGSGYNEQFF TRBD2 TRBJ2-1 NA TRBV11-3
TGTGCCAGCTCACCGCCCAGAGCGAACACCGGGGAGCTGTTTTTT CASSPPRANTGELFF NA TRBJ2-2 NA TRBV18
TGTGCCAGCAGCTTGGGTAAGGGACCTAACACTGAAGCTTTCTTT CASSLGKGPNTEAFF NA TRBJ1-1 few TRBV5-4
TGTGCCAGCATACCGGGGACCAATGAGCAGTTCTTC CASIPGTNEQFF NA TRBJ2-1 few TRBV6-1
TGCAGCGTTGAGGCGGGAGGGTACAATGAGCAGTTCTTC CSVEAGGYNEQFF TRBD2 TRBJ2-1 NA TRBV29-1
TGTGCCAGCATGCGGGGGGGGGCTGGATACGAGCAGTACTTC CASMRGGAGYEQYF TRBD2 TRBJ2-7 few TRBV28
TGTGCCAGCAGCTTGACTAGCGGGAACGTGGGGACAGATACGCAGTATTTT CASSLTSGNVGTDTQYF TRBD2 TRBJ2-3 few TRBV7-2
TGTGCCAGCAGCCGACAGGCGGGCTCCTACAATGAGCAGTTCTTC CASSRQAGSYNEQFF NA TRBJ2-1 few TRBV11-3
TGTGCCAGCAGCTTAGGACAGGGGAACTCCTACGAGCAGTACTTC CASSLGQGNSYEQYF TRBD1 TRBJ2-7 NA TRBV7-6
TGTGCCAGCAGTTACTCTCTTAGGGGGGCCTTCTCCTACAATGAGCAGTTCTTC CASSYSLRGAFSYNEQFF NA TRBJ2-1 NA TRBV6-2/TRBV6-3
TGTGCCAGCAGCTCAGACAGGACTAGCGGGAGGGCCGAATCTCTCTACGAGCAGTACTTC CASSSDRTSGRAESLYEQYF TRBD2 TRBJ2-7 NA TRBV28
TGTGCCATCAGTGAGACCTTTGGCGGGGGCCTCACAGATACGCAGTATTTT CAISETFGGGLTDTQYF NA TRBJ2-3 few TRBV10-3
TGTGCCAGCAGCTTAAGTGGCTCCGGGACGGGTCTGGAGACCCAGTACTTC CASSLSGSGTGLETQYF NA TRBJ2-5 few TRBV7-2
TGTGCCAGCAGCTCCTACCCTGGCCGGAATGAGCAGTTCTTC CASSSYPGRNEQFF NA TRBJ2-1 NA TRBV7-2
TGTGCCAGCAGCATGAGTAGGGACCAAGAGACCCAGTACTTC CASSMSRDQETQYF NA TRBJ2-5 NA TRBV7-2
TGTGCCAGCAGCCCGACAGGGGCGGTGAATGAGCAGTTCTTC CASSPTGAVNEQFF TRBD1 TRBJ2-1 NA TRBV6-4
TGCAGCGTTGACGAGAGAAGAGGGACTGAAGCTTTCTTT CSVDERRGTEAFF NA TRBJ1-1 NA TRBV29-1
TGTGCCAGCAGCCAAGAGGGACCCTCTGGTCCTTTCTCCAATGAGCAGTTCTTC CASSQEGPSGPFSNEQFF NA TRBJ2-1 NA TRBV3-1
TGTGCCAGCACACCGGGGCGCGGGTACGAGCAGTACTTC CASTPGRGYEQYF NA TRBJ2-7 few TRBV7-9
TGTGCCAGCAGCCGGACAGGGGCCGGTCAGCCCCAGCATTTT CASSRTGAGQPQHF TRBD1 TRBJ1-5 NA TRBV6-5
TGCAGTGCTTTAGCGGGACCCGAGACCCAGTACTTC CSALAGPETQYF TRBD2 TRBJ2-5 NA TRBV20-1
TGTGCCAGCGGGAGTATGGCATACGAGCAGTACTTC CASGSMAYEQYF NA TRBJ2-7 few TRBV27
TGCAGTGCTAGCTCCTCTGCGGGGAGCTGGGAGACCCAGTACTTC CSASSSAGSWETQYF NA TRBJ2-5 NA TRBV20-1
TGTGCCACCAGCAGAGGAGGGGGAATCACAGATACGCAGTATTTT CATSRGGGITDTQYF NA TRBJ2-3 few TRBV15
TGTGCCAGCAGCTCTGGGGTACAGGGCCGCGCTGAAGCTTTCTTT CASSSGVQGRAEAFF NA TRBJ1-1 many TRBV7-6
TGTGCCAGCAGTTTTGAGGGTGGAAACATTCAGTACTTC CASSFEGGNIQYF NA TRBJ2-4 NA TRBV12-3/TRBV12-4
TGCGCCAGCAGCCAAGCGACAGTCACCTACGAGCAGTACTTC CASSQATVTYEQYF NA TRBJ2-7 NA TRBV4-1
TGTGCCACCAGGGGTCTAGCGGGAGTAAATGAGCAGTTCTTC CATRGLAGVNEQFF TRBD2 TRBJ2-1 NA TRBV24-1
TGTGCCAGTAGTATGGCTAGCGGGGTTCAAGAGACCCAGTACTTC CASSMASGVQETQYF TRBD2 TRBJ2-5 NA TRBV19
TGTGCCAGCAGTTTAGGAGGGGGGGCCGACGAGCAGTACTTC CASSLGGGADEQYF NA TRBJ2-7 NA TRBV12-3/TRBV12-4
TGTGCCAGCAGTCACGGAAATGAGCAGTTCTTC CASSHGNEQFF NA TRBJ2-1 many TRBV7-2
TGTGCCAGCTCACGTGCCGGGACTAGCGTAAACAATGAGCAGTTCTTC CASSRAGTSVNNEQFF TRBD2 TRBJ2-1 few TRBV18
TGTGCCAGCAGCATTACTCCTTACGAGCAGTACTTC CASSITPYEQYF NA TRBJ2-7 NA TRBV28
TGTGCCAGCAGCTTATCCCCGGCAGTCACAGATACGCAGTATTTT CASSLSPAVTDTQYF NA TRBJ2-3 many TRBV7-2
TGTGCCAGCAGCGAGATGGGCGGGAGCTCCTACGAGCAGTACTTC CASSEMGGSSYEQYF TRBD2 TRBJ2-7 many TRBV9
TGTGCCAGCAGCTTAGAACCGACGAACTCCTACGAGCAGTACTTC CASSLEPTNSYEQYF NA TRBJ2-7 NA TRBV11-2
TGTGCCAGCAGCACAAGGGGGCTCCTCTCCTACGAGCAGTACTTC CASSTRGLLSYEQYF TRBD1 TRBJ2-7 NA TRBV28
TGTGCCAGCAGTCACATCGAGGGACTAGCGGGAGTTAGGGGTGAGCAGTTCTTC CASSHIEGLAGVRGEQFF TRBD2 TRBJ2-1 few TRBV11-3
TGTGCCACCAGTGATACCGGAACCGTCCCCCCTGGGGCCAACGTCCTGACTTTC CATSDTGTVPPGANVLTF NA TRBJ2-6 few TRBV24-1
TGTGCCAGCAGCTCGACAGGGAGCTCCTACAATGAGCAGTTCTTC CASSSTGSSYNEQFF TRBD1 TRBJ2-1 many TRBV19
TGTGCCAGCAGTTTAGTGGTGAGGGCACATAATCGGGATTTT CASSLVVRAHNRDF NA TRBJ1-3 NA TRBV12-3/TRBV12-4
TGTGCCAGCAGCCAAACGGGACTAGCGGGAGTAGATCGTTCCACAGATACGCAGTATTTT CASSQTGLAGVDRSTDTQYF TRBD2 TRBJ2-3 NA TRBV4-1